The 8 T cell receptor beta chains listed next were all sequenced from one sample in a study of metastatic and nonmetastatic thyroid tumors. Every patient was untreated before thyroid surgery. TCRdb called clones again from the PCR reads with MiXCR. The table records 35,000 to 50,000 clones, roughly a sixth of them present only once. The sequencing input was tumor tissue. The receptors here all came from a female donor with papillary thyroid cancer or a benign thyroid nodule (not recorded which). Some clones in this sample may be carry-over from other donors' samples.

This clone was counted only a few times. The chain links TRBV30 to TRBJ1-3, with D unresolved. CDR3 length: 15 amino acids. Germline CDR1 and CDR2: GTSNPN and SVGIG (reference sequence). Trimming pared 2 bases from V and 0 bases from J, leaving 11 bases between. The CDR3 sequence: CAWSYLGSSGNTIYF. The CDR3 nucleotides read TGTGCCTGGAGTTATCTAGGCAGCTCTGGAAACACCATATATTTT. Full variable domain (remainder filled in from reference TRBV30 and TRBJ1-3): SQTIHQWPATLVQPVGSPLSLECTVEGTSNPNLYWYRQAAGRGLQLLFYSVGIGQISSEVPQNLSASRPQDRQFILSSKKLLLSDSGFYLCAWSYLGSSGNTIYFGEGSWLTVV.

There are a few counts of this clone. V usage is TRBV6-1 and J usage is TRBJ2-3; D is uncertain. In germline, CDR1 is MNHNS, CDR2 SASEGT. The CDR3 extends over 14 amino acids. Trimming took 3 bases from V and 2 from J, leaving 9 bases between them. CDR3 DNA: TGTGCCAGCAGTGAGTTTGGGCCCACAGATACGCAGTATTTT. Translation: CASSEFGPTDTQYF.

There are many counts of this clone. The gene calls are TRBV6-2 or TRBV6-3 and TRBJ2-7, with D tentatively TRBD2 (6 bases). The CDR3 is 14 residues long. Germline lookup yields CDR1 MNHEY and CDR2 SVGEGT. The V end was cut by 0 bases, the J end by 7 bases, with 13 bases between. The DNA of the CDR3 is TGTGCCAGCAGTTACTCGAGGCTAGCGAAAGAGCAGTACTTC. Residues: CASSYSRLAKEQYF.

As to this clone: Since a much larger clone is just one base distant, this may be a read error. The CDR3 loop reads CSASVRANEQFF. The CDR3 bases are TGCAGTGCTAGCGTGAGGGCAAATGAGCAGTTCTTC. V gene TRBV20-1 combines with J gene TRBJ2-1; the D gene is possibly TRBD2 (5 bases). This CDR3 has 12 amino acids. Trimming took off 3 bases at V and 7 bases at J, with 10 bases between the two ends. Germline-derived CDR1 and CDR2 are DFQATT and SNEGSKA (reference sequence).

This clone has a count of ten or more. CDR3 region: CASSQDGLADLAKNIQYF. The DNA for the CDR3 is TGTGCCAGCAGCCAAGACGGTCTAGCGGACTTAGCCAAAAACATTCAGTACTTC. The chain couples TRBV4-2 to TRBJ2-4; 7 bases agree with TRBD2. The CDR3 has 18 residues. The germline V gene has CDR1 LGHNA and CDR2 YNFKEQ. After removal of 0 bases from V and 0 bases from J, the junction contained 8 bases not matched to a gene.

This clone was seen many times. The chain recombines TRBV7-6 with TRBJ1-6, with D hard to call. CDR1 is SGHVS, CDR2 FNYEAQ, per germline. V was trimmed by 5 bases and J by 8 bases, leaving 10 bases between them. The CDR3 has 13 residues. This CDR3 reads CASSAQNDSPLHF. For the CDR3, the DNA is TGTGCCAGCAGCGCTCAAAACGATTCACCCCTCCACTTT.

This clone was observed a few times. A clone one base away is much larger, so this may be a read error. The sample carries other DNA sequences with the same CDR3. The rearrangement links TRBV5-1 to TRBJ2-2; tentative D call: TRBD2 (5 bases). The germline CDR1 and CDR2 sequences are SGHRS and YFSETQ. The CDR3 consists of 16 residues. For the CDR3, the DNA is TGCGCCAGCAGCCCACCGGCTTATTTGAACACCGGGGAGCTGTTTTTC. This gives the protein CASSPPAYLNTGELFF.

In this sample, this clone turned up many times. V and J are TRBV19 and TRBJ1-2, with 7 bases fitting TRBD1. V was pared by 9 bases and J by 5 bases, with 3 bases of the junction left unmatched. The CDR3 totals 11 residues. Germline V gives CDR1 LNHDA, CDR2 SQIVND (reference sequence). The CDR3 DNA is TGTGCCAGCTCGACAGGGTATGGCTACACCTTC. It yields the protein CASSTGYGYTF.